The 23 T cell receptor beta chains reported below all come from one sample, sequenced in a study of memory CD4+ T cells and cytomegalovirus serostatus. Single viable CD3+CD4+CD8-CD45RO+ cells were sorted as the memory CD4+ T cells. Here immunoSEQ multiplex PCR was the method, and the copy in TCRdb shows in-frame clones only, minus some. This sample has tens of thousands of clones, with more than 75% found just once. Sequencing input: memory CD4+ T cells from blood. The origin of the receptors is an adult in good health and CMV-seronegative.

V gene TRBV19 combines with J gene TRBJ2-7; D is uncertain. With 3 bases removed from V and 3 bases from J, the gap between germline ends came to 6 bases. CDR3 length equals 12 residues. The germline CDR1 and CDR2 sequences are LNHDA and SQIVND (reference sequence). Here the CDR3 DNA reads TGTGCCAGTAGTATTTGGGGCTACGAGCAGTACTTC. Its translation: CASSIWGYEQYF.

This chain joins TRBV5-1 and TRBJ1-4; D perhaps matches TRBD1 (6 bases). Germline assignment: CDR1 SGHRS and CDR2 YFSETQ. V lost 1 base and J 3 bases, leaving 10 bases between the germline ends. This CDR3 contains 15 residues. CDR3 residues: CASSLFRGSNEKLFF. The CDR3 DNA reads as TGCGCCAGCAGCTTGTTCAGGGGATCTAATGAAAAACTGTTTTTT. Together with reference TRBV5-1 and TRBJ1-4, the CDR3 gives the full variable domain: KAGVTQTPRYLIKTRGQQVTLSCSPISGHRSVSWYQQTPGQGLQFLFEYFSETQRNKGNFPGRFSGRQFSNSRSEMNVSTLELGDSALYLCASSLFRGSNEKLFFGSGTQLSVL.

The chain couples TRBV30 to TRBJ2-7; 9 nucleotides match TRBD1. The trim removed 5 bases at V and 0 bases at J, leaving 5 bases unmatched. Germline assignment: CDR1 GTSNPN and CDR2 SVGIG (reference sequence). The CDR3 totals 14 residues. CDR3 in amino acids: CAWLGQGYSYEQYF. DNA for the CDR3: TGTGCCTGGCTGGGACAGGGATACTCCTACGAGCAGTACTTC.

The V gene is TRBV11-2, the J gene TRBJ2-3; 9 bases map to TRBD2. J was trimmed by 7 bases and V by 4 bases; bases with no gene match: 12. The CDR3 has 16 residues. Germline V CDR1 and CDR2: SGHAT, FQNNGV. CDR3 bases: TGTGCCAGCAGCTCCCAGGGTGGCGGGGGGGCGTATACGCAGTATTTT. Translation gives CASSSQGGGGAYTQYF.

The V call is TRBV6-1, the J call TRBJ1-4; TRBD1 might be the D (6 bases). Germline CDR1 and CDR2: MNHNS and SASEGT. The ends were cut back, 6 bases at V and 8 bases at J, with 19 bases in the middle. This CDR3 has 15 residues. For the CDR3, the DNA is TGTGCCAGCAGGACCTCTAGGGGGTTGGAGGAAAAACTGTTTTTT. Translation gives CASRTSRGLEEKLFF.

V and J are TRBV19 and TRBJ2-4; D is perhaps TRBD1 or TRBD2 (5 bases each). Germline V lookup: CDR1 LNHDA, CDR2 SQIVND (reference sequence). Trimming shortened V by 3 bases and J by 6 bases, and 12 bases separated the two germline ends. This CDR3 has 14 amino acids. CDR3 region: CASSIRGRGNIQYF. The DNA of the CDR3 is TGTGCCAGTAGTATCCGGGGAAGGGGAAACATTCAGTACTTC.

This sequence joins TRBV5-1 and TRBJ2-5; possibly TRBD1 or TRBD2 for D (5 bases each). The CDR3 length is 15 residues. Between the trimmed V and J ends, which lost 5 bases and 2 bases, there was a span of 16 bases. Germline V lookup: CDR1 SGHRS, CDR2 YFSETQ. CDR3 region: CASRVEGRGQETQYF. The DNA for the CDR3 is TGCGCCAGCAGGGTCGAGGGACGAGGTCAAGAGACCCAGTACTTC.

The chain carries TRBV7-8 and TRBJ2-3, with 8 bases identical to TRBD2. Germline CDR1 and CDR2: SGHVS and FQNEAQ. CDR3 length: 15 amino acids. V trimming: 7 bases; J trimming: 4 bases; junction bases outside the gene matches: 10. Here the CDR3 reads CASTPWRGVADTQYF. CDR3 sequence (DNA): TGTGCCAGCACCCCTTGGCGGGGGGTGGCAGATACGCAGTATTTT.

V gene TRBV9 combines with J gene TRBJ2-5, with D perhaps TRBD1 (5 bases). Germline V CDR1 and CDR2: SGDLS, YYNGEE. The CDR3 is 15 residues long. V was clipped by 0 bases and J by 2 bases, with 11 bases between them. CDR3 sequence reads: CASSVGPGRQETQYF. As DNA, the CDR3 is TGTGCCAGCAGCGTAGGGCCAGGGCGGCAAGAGACCCAGTACTTC.

CDR3: CASSPNMGQETQYF. The CDR3 bases are TGTGCCAGCTCACCGAATATGGGTCAAGAGACCCAGTACTTC. The chain links TRBV18 to TRBJ2-5; D remains unclear. The V gene's germline CDR1 is KGHSH and CDR2 LQKENI. V was pared by 3 bases and J by 2 bases, with 10 bases between. The CDR3 extends over 14 amino acids.

This clone was detected only a few times. The genes are TRBV28 and TRBJ1-2; weak D call: TRBD1 (5 bases). Deletions cut 5 bases from V and 3 bases from J, with 7 bases between. Germline V gene lookup returns CDR1 MDHEN and CDR2 SYDVKM. This CDR3 has 12 residues. CDR3 nucleotides: TGTGCCAGCAGTGCGACAGACTATGGCTACACCTTC. It translates to CASSATDYGYTF.

This rearrangement joins TRBV2 to TRBJ2-5; 10 bases are shared with TRBD2. The V gene end was trimmed by 4 bases and the J gene end by 4 bases; junction bases not matched to a gene: 12. This CDR3 comprises 17 residues. The germline CDR1 and CDR2 sequences are SNHLY and FYNNEI. The CDR3 loop is CASSVSESGGARETQYF. The CDR3 DNA reads as TGTGCCAGCAGTGTGTCGGAAAGCGGGGGGGCTAGAGAGACCCAGTACTTC. The full variable domain, in which reference TRBV2 and TRBJ2-5 provide the parts outside the CDR3, is EPEVTQTPSHQVTQMGQEVILRCVPISNHLYFYWYRQILGQKVEFLVSFYNNEISEKSEIFDDQFSVERPDGSNFTLKIRSTKLEDSAMYFCASSVSESGGARETQYFGPGTRLLVL.

The chain carries TRBV2 and TRBJ2-3, with 11 bases lining up with TRBD2. CDR3 length equals 19 residues. From germline, CDR1 is SNHLY and CDR2 FYNNEI. Trimming took 8 bases from V and 0 from J; bases not matched to a gene: 16. The CDR3 nucleotides read TGTGCCAGCGGAGATTCGACTAGCGGGAAGATTTCTAGCACAGATACGCAGTATTTT. It specifies CASGDSTSGKISSTDTQYF.

The chain employs TRBV2 and TRBJ2-5, with 12 positions matching TRBD2. The germline gives CDR1 SNHLY, CDR2 FYNNEI. V gave up 7 bases and J gave up 5 bases; unmatched junction bases: 11. The CDR3 covers 16 residues. In DNA form, the CDR3 reads TGTGCCAGCACCCCCGCTAGCGGGAGGGGGATGGAGACCCAGTACTTC. Translation: CASTPASGRGMETQYF.

The chain couples TRBV18 to TRBJ2-2; 8 positions agree with TRBD2. In germline, CDR1 is KGHSH, CDR2 LQKENI. With V trimmed by 6 bases and J by 1 base, 7 bases remained unmatched. The CDR3 loop spans 16 amino acids. Here the CDR3 reads CASSLMTSVNTGELFF. The CDR3 DNA reads TGTGCCAGCTCCCTGATGACTAGCGTGAACACCGGGGAGCTGTTTTTT.

J is TRBJ2-1 and V is TRBV7-8, with D perhaps given as TRBD1 or TRBD2 (6 bases each). Per germline, CDR1 SGHVS and CDR2 FQNEAQ. This CDR3 region has 15 residues. Trimming removed 2 bases at V and 12 bases at J, with 20 bases between. The DNA of the CDR3 is TGTGCCAGCAGCTTACGGGTTGGGGGGCCCCGAGTGCAGTTCTTC. Protein product: CASSLRVGGPRVQFF.

V gene TRBV5-1 combines with J gene TRBJ2-5; 13 bases map to TRBD2. V trimming: 3 bases; J trimming: 2 bases; junction bases outside the gene matches: 13. The CDR3 is 19 amino acids. Germline CDR1 and CDR2: SGHRS and YFSETQ. Here the CDR3 reads CASSSATSGGTLPQETQYF. The CDR3 DNA reads TGCGCCAGCAGCTCGGCGACTAGCGGGGGGACCCTACCTCAAGAGACCCAGTACTTC.

V is TRBV23-1 and J is TRBJ1-5; no definite D call. TRBV23-1 qualifies as an ORF whose function is uncertain. The CDR3 is 15 amino acids. V dropped 7 bases and J dropped 0 bases, with 13 bases sitting between them. This chain's CDR3 is CASTLMSYSNQPQHF. The CDR3 nucleotides are TGCGCCAGCACCCTAATGTCATATAGCAATCAGCCCCAGCATTTT.

J is TRBJ2-7 and V is TRBV19, with a possible D match to TRBD2 (5 bases). The length of the CDR3 is 14 residues. Trimming took 1 base from V and 3 from J, leaving 10 bases between them. Per germline, CDR1 LNHDA and CDR2 SQIVND (reference sequence). CDR3 sequence: CASSIAWERYEQYF. The CDR3 DNA follows: TGTGCCAGTAGTATAGCATGGGAGCGCTACGAGCAGTACTTC.

The rearrangement joins TRBV5-1 to TRBJ2-5, with D tentatively TRBD2 (5 bases). Trimming cost V 5 bases and J 4 bases, with 15 bases left between them. CDR1 is SGHRS, CDR2 YFSETQ, per germline. CDR3 length equals 14 residues. The CDR3 DNA sequence: TGCGCCAGCAGTCTAATTGAGAGCGGAGAGACCCAGTACTTC. It translates to CASSLIESGETQYF.

This chain links TRBV14 with TRBJ2-3; D may be TRBD1 or TRBD2 (5 bases each). This CDR3 region has 15 residues. Per the germline V gene, CDR1 is SGHDN and CDR2 is FVKESK. Trimming shortened V by 1 base and J by 8 bases, and 16 bases separated the two germline ends. The DNA of the CDR3 is TGTGCCAGCAGCCAAGCCCGCGTCCGGGGCAGTACGCAGTATTTT. It yields the protein CASSQARVRGSTQYF.

The gene calls are TRBV28 and TRBJ2-7, with D perhaps matching TRBD1 or TRBD2 (7 bases each). Germline V gives CDR1 MDHEN, CDR2 SYDVKM. The V end was cut by 3 bases, the J end by 3 bases, with 18 bases between. This CDR3 is 16 amino acids long. The CDR3 nucleotides are TGTGCCAGCAGTTTCGAGCGGGACAGTTTTGACTACGAGCAGTACTTC. As protein: CASSFERDSFDYEQYF.

This clone was seen once. The chain employs TRBV9 and TRBJ2-5; the D gene is possibly TRBD1 (6 bases). Germline loops: CDR1 SGDLS, CDR2 YYNGEE. The CDR3 contains 17 residues. V was cut by 0 bases and J by 5 bases, with 20 bases left in between. CDR3 DNA sequence: TGTGCCAGCAGCGTAGAGGGAAGCAGGGGATTGCCGGAGACCCAGTACTTC. Its protein product is CASSVEGSRGLPETQYF.